This T cell receptor beta chain came from a study of CD8 T cells in Susac syndrome. Study findings and constraints: It was acknowledged in the study that the number of individuals who were included in its TCR sequencing and HLA analysis was relatively small.

The CDR3 runs 17 residues. Germline V CDR1 and CDR2: MDHEN, SYDVKM. Unmatched junction bases numbered 18, after V lost 7 bases and J lost 7 bases. In this sample, this clonotype turned up once. The antigen remains undetermined. The authors reverse transcribed about 0.5 to 1 ug RNA with random hexamers. Coverage of TCR beta CDR3 amplification by immunoSEQ multiplex PCR extended to 54 Vbeta and 13 Jbeta. TCRdb re-analysed the immunoSEQ multiplex PCR reads in MiXCR, keeping a single row per CDR3 protein. The sample comprises roughly 140,000 distinct CDR3 sequences, 94% of which are singletons, and roughly 0.29% rests with the top ten. CD8+ and CD4+ T cells taken from blood had their TCR beta sequenced.

This chain links TRBV28 with TRBJ2-4; 8 bases map to TRBD2. This clonotype was sampled from a human donor in good health. The source material was CD8+ T cells from PBMCs. Written as DNA, the CDR3 is TGTGCCAGCACCAGTAGGCGGAGCGGGAGCGGGTGGAACATTCAGTACTTC. It yields the protein CASTSRRSGSGWNIQYF.